This T cell receptor (beta chain) was retrieved from a study of cytomegalovirus exposure and HLA in healthy donors. The study's findings and limits: The authors assumed roughly uniform sequencing depth across donors for presence/absence analyses. It was confirmed in vitro that a few of the CMV-associated chains were specific for CMV antigens. Donor immune exposure was known only as CMV serostatus. Within a later analysis, the majority of CMV-associated TCR beta chains appeared HLA-restricted.

From germline, CDR1 is SGHVS and CDR2 FQNEAQ. The CDR3 runs to 14 residues. V lost 1 base, J lost 5 bases, and 2 bases stayed unmatched. A word on this clone: Its antigen is undetermined.

Vbeta (60) and Jbeta (13) primers were used in the PCR. The data were produced by immunoSEQ multiplex PCR, yet TCRdb's version contains in-frame clones alone and is incomplete. Altogether about 190,000 clones are present, roughly 80% being singletons, with the ten largest covering roughly 1.5%. This chain links TRBV7-8 with TRBJ2-7, with 10 bases fitting TRBD2. This receptor was identified in a woman between 18 and 30 years old in good health and CMV-seronegative. The sample comprised PBMCs. This chain's CDR3 is CASSLGTSGDEQYF. The CDR3 nucleotides are TGTGCCAGCAGCTTAGGGACTAGCGGAGACGAGCAGTACTTC.